These 21 T cell receptor beta chains were sequenced from one sample in a study of CD8+CD57+ T cells in acquired aplastic anemia. Genomic DNA, serving as template, underwent TCR beta VDJ and CDR3 profiling. TCRdb re-called the reads through MiXCR, storing one row per CDR3 protein. In the table there are 250,000 or so distinct CDR3 sequences, around 46% of which are singletons. By flow cytometry, patients selected for sequencing had shown an expansion of CD8+CD57+ cells. Specimen: sorted CD4+, CD8+, or CD8+CD57+ T cells (not recorded which) from PBMCs. The receptor set was obtained from a human donor with aplastic anemia.

This clonotype has a count of ten or more. This rearrangement joins TRBV7-2 to TRBJ2-3; D may correspond to TRBD1 or TRBD2 (5 bases each). CDR3 length: 18 amino acids. Germline V gene lookup returns CDR1 SGHTA and CDR2 FQGNSA. Trimming cost V 5 bases and J 1 base, with 22 bases left between them. This CDR3 is CASSQGPRGASGTDTQYF. DNA for the CDR3: TGTGCCAGCAGCCAGGGACCAAGGGGAGCTTCCGGCACAGATACGCAGTATTTT.

The V gene is TRBV7-2, the J gene TRBJ2-7; D uncertain. Germline assignment: CDR1 SGHTA and CDR2 FQGNSA. Trimming removed 2 bases from V and 0 bases from J, with 5 bases in between. The CDR3 totals 13 residues. The CDR3 reads CASSLSVSYEQYF. The CDR3 DNA is TGTGCCAGCAGCTTAAGCGTCTCCTACGAGCAGTACTTC.

This clonotype has a count of ten or more. The V gene is TRBV11-3, the J gene TRBJ2-7, with TRBD1 matching 7 bases. The V segment lost 5 bases and the J segment 5 bases; nucleotides outside the gene matches: 18. The CDR3 length is 17 residues. In germline, CDR1 is SGHNT, CDR2 YENEEA. CDR3 nucleotide sequence: TGTGCCAGCAGCCCGACAGGGACCGAGGCCCGACAGAACGAGCAGTACTTC. It encodes CASSPTGTEARQNEQYF.

This clonotype was observed many times. This chain joins TRBV20-1 and TRBJ1-1; no definite D call. The CDR3 sequence is 12 residues long. Germline V lookup: CDR1 DFQATT, CDR2 SNEGSKA (reference sequence). V shed 2 bases and J shed 2 bases, with 6 bases lying between them. The CDR3 spells CSARTANTEAFF. CDR3 coding DNA: TGCAGTGCTAGAACAGCAAACACTGAAGCTTTCTTT.

V gene TRBV7-8 combines with J gene TRBJ2-5; unclear D gene. This CDR3 contains 14 residues. V was pared by 0 bases and J by 4 bases, with 9 bases between. Germline loops: CDR1 SGHVS, CDR2 FQNEAQ. The CDR3: CASSLAPGRETQYF. In nucleotides, the CDR3 is TGTGCCAGCAGCTTAGCCCCGGGTAGAGAGACCCAGTACTTC. Drawing the rest from reference TRBV7-8 and TRBJ2-5, the complete variable domain is GAGVSQSPRYKVAKRGQDVALRCDPISGHVSLFWYQQALGQGPEFLTYFQNEAQLDKSGLPSDRFFAERPEGSVSTLKIQRTQQEDSAVYLCASSLAPGRETQYFGPGTRLLVL.

This chain connects TRBV30 to TRBJ2-1; 7 bases match TRBD2. The germline CDR1 and CDR2 sequences are GTSNPN and SVGIG (reference sequence). The V and J ends lost 4 bases and 15 bases, in that order; junction bases with no gene match: 12. The CDR3 runs 12 residues. For the CDR3, the DNA is TGTGCCTGGACTAGCGGAGTCCCCAGTAGGTTCTTC. This encodes CAWTSGVPSRFF.

This clonotype was counted ten times or more. The V gene is TRBV7-3, the J gene TRBJ2-1; the D gene is possibly TRBD2 (5 bases). Germline assignment: CDR1 SGHTA and CDR2 FQGTGA. Trimming cost V 1 base and J 8 bases, with 15 bases left between them. This CDR3 is built from 15 residues. CDR3 in DNA: TGTGCCAGCAGCTTAATGGTTACGGGGTTCGATGAGCAGTTCTTC. Translating gives CASSLMVTGFDEQFF.

Of note for this clonotype: This could be a read error, since a much larger clone is one nucleotide away. The rearrangement links TRBV12-3 or TRBV12-4 to TRBJ2-1, with TRBD1 identical over 8 bases. The CDR3 spans 12 residues. V trimming: 4 bases; J trimming: 10 bases; junction bases outside the gene matches: 3. CDR3 bases: TGTGCCAGCAGTTCGACAGGGGTCGAGCAGTTCTTC. Encoded protein: CASSSTGVEQFF.

This sequence joins TRBV29-1 and TRBJ2-7; a weak D match, TRBD2 (6 bases). The CDR3 sequence is 13 residues long. CDR1 is SQVTM and CDR2 is ANQGSEA in the germline V gene. V shed 5 bases and J shed 7 bases, with 18 bases lying between them. DNA for the CDR3: TGCAGCGTTTCCCGTGTCGGGGGTGGAGAGCAGTACTTC. This encodes CSVSRVGGGEQYF.

This sequence joins TRBV19 and TRBJ1-5; TRBD1 might be the D (5 bases). Trimming cost V 3 bases and J 6 bases, with 9 bases left between them. From germline, CDR1 is LNHDA and CDR2 SQIVND (reference sequence). The CDR3 extends over 13 amino acids. The CDR3: CASSMRGSQPQHF. CDR3 nucleotide sequence: TGTGCCAGTAGTATGAGGGGCAGTCAGCCCCAGCATTTT.

The J gene is TRBJ2-6, the V gene TRBV9, with 8 bases fitting TRBD2. This CDR3 has 19 residues. The V segment lost 1 base and the J segment 2 bases; nucleotides outside the gene matches: 11. CDR1 SGDLS and CDR2 YYNGEE come from the germline V gene. CDR3 protein: CASSVQAGEIMAGANVLTF. The CDR3 DNA reads as TGTGCCAGCAGCGTACAAGCGGGGGAGATAATGGCTGGGGCCAACGTCCTGACTTTC.

This chain connects TRBV20-1 to TRBJ2-5, with a tentative D call TRBD2 (6 bases). Germline V CDR1 and CDR2: DFQATT, SNEGSKA (reference sequence). The CDR3 is 14 amino acids. Trimming took 6 bases from V and 5 from J, leaving 19 bases between them. In DNA, the CDR3 is TGCAGTGCAGTACGGGGAGGTTTTAGGGAGACCCAGTACTTC. Translating it yields CSAVRGGFRETQYF.

The rearrangement uses TRBV7-3 and TRBJ2-7, with a tentative D call TRBD1 (6 bases). The V end lost 5 bases, the J end lost 6 bases, and 17 bases lay between the germline ends. The length of the CDR3 is 14 residues. Germline V lookup: CDR1 SGHTA, CDR2 FQGTGA. The DNA of the CDR3 is TGTGCCAGCAGCCAAAACAGGGCCTTATCCGAGCAGTACTTC. Translating gives CASSQNRALSEQYF.

This clonotype was detected ten times or more. V usage is TRBV5-6 and J usage is TRBJ2-3; 13 bases are a match to TRBD2. This CDR3 has 18 amino acids. CDR1 and CDR2 (germline): SGHDT, YYEEEE. Germline trimming cut 7 bases from V and 2 bases from J; bases unmatched to any gene: 13. In DNA, the CDR3 is TGTGCCAGCGGACTAGCGGGGGTCCCGGCCCCCCACACAGATACGCAGTATTTT. This translates into CASGLAGVPAPHTDTQYF.

As to this clonotype: Possible read error: a much larger clone is one base away. The chain couples TRBV7-9 to TRBJ2-2; D gene ambiguous. Per the germline V gene, CDR1 is SEHNR and CDR2 is FQNEAQ (reference sequence). CDR3 length: 16 amino acids. CDR3 protein: CASSPGSSTNTGELFF. The CDR3 bases are TGCGCCAGCAGCCCAGGTTCCAGCACGAACACCGGGGAGCTGTTTTTT.

This clonotype showed up just a few times. The chain joins TRBV2 to TRBJ2-6; D remains unclear. The CDR3 runs to 11 residues. CDR1 and CDR2 from the germline V gene are SNHLY and FYNNEI. V was cut by 5 bases and J by 10 bases, with 6 bases left in between. CDR3 DNA sequence: TGTGCCAGCAGTCTCCGAAACGTCCTGACTTTC. Protein product: CASSLRNVLTF.

The V gene is TRBV7-2, the J gene TRBJ2-7, with D perhaps TRBD2 (5 bases). CDR1 is SGHTA, CDR2 FQGNSA, per germline. This CDR3 has 15 residues. V was shortened by 5 bases and J by 2 bases, with 16 bases between the two germline ends. CDR3 amino acids: CASSPAASGTYEQYF. DNA of the CDR3: TGTGCCAGCAGCCCGGCGGCCAGCGGCACCTACGAGCAGTACTTC.

The chain is built from TRBV10-3 and TRBJ1-1; D is uncertain. V was shortened by 6 bases and J by 1 base, with 15 bases between the two germline ends. CDR3 length: 15 amino acids. Germline V gene lookup returns CDR1 ENHRY and CDR2 SYGVKD. The CDR3 protein is CAIRLVAQSNTEAFF. The CDR3 DNA reads TGTGCCATCAGGTTGGTAGCCCAATCGAACACTGAAGCTTTCTTT.

A word on this clonotype: A much bigger clone sits one base away, suggesting this may be a read error. This rearrangement joins TRBV7-6 to TRBJ2-3; TRBD1 might be the D (6 bases). The CDR3 has 17 residues. CDR1 is SGHVS and CDR2 is FNYEAQ in the germline V gene. The V end lost 5 bases, the J end lost 2 bases, and 20 bases lay between the germline ends. CDR3 coding DNA: TGTGCCAGCAGCATCACCTCCGTACAGGGAACCACAGATACGCAGTATTTT. Protein product: CASSITSVQGTTDTQYF. The entire variable domain, with the rest obtained from reference TRBV7-6 and TRBJ2-3, is as follows: GAGVSQSPRYKVTKRGQDVALRCDPISGHVSLYWYRQALGQGPEFLTYFNYEAQQDKSGLPNDRFSAERPEGSISTLTIQRTEQRDSAMYRCASSITSVQGTTDTQYFGPGTRLTVL.

The chain joins TRBV19 to TRBJ1-2, with D possibly TRBD1 on 5 matching bases. CDR1 LNHDA and CDR2 SQIVND come from the germline V gene (reference sequence). Trimming stripped 8 bases from V and 6 bases from J, with 10 bases between. The CDR3 sequence is 11 residues long. The CDR3 loop is CASRGADGYTF. CDR3 sequence (DNA): TGTGCCAGTCGGGGCGCGGATGGCTACACCTTC.

This clonotype was seen repeatedly, ten times or more. The chain carries TRBV14 and TRBJ2-2; D is uncertain. This CDR3 has 15 residues. Trimming pared 0 bases from V and 7 bases from J, leaving 12 bases between. The germline V gene encodes CDR1 SGHDN and CDR2 FVKESK. The CDR3 is CASSQDVTGDGELFF. The CDR3 coding sequence is TGTGCCAGCAGCCAAGATGTTACGGGTGACGGGGAGCTGTTTTTT.